This T cell receptor (beta chain) was obtained from a study of T-cell reconstitution after alpha-beta-depleted transplantation in children. J was trimmed by 5 bases and V by 1 base; bases with no gene match: 5. CDR3 size: 14 residues. From germline, CDR1 is SGHRS and CDR2 YFSETQ. Unique molecular identifiers were used to barcode this TCRbeta library. Each CDR3 protein is one row after TCRdb ran MiXCR on the PCR reads. The table has about 98,000 distinct CDR3 sequences, about 6.8% seen once. The sample was PBMCs, taken before TCRalphabeta/CD19-depleted stem cell transplant. The TCR comes from a boy aged 2 to 10 with acute lymphoblastic leukemia, due to receive a stem cell transplant. The chain employs TRBV5-1 and TRBJ2-7; 8 nucleotides align to TRBD2. The CDR3 protein is CASSLRGGIDEQYF. The CDR3 nucleotides read TGCGCCAGCAGCTTGCGGGGGGGGATCGACGAGCAGTACTTC.